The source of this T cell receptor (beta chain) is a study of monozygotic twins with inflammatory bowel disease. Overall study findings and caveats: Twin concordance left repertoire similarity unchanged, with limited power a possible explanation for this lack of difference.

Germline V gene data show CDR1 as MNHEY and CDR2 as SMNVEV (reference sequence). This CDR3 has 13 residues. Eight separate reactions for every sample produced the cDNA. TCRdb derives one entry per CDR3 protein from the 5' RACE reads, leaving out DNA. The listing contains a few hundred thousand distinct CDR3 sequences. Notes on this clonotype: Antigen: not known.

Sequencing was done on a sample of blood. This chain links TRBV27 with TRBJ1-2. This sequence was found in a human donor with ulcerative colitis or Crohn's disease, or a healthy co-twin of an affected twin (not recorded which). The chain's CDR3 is CASSLRESYGYTF.